Following are 30 T cell receptor beta chains from one sample sequenced in a study of cytomegalovirus exposure and HLA in healthy donors. The PCR was carried out with 60 Vbeta primers and 13 Jbeta primers. Sequenced by immunoSEQ multiplex PCR; TCRdb stores in-frame clones only, minus some. The sample shows around 100,000 clones, roughly 85% of them seen only once. The sample comprised PBMCs. Receptors were obtained from a man aged 35-49 years in good health and CMV-seronegative.

The V gene is TRBV6-6, the J gene TRBJ1-5; the D is unclear. Trimming removed 2 bases at V and 2 bases at J, with 10 bases between. Germline V gene data show CDR1 as MNHNY and CDR2 as SVGAGI (reference sequence). The CDR3 covers 15 residues. CDR3 protein: CASSYVAFGNQPQHF. For the CDR3, the DNA is TGTGCCAGCAGTTACGTGGCTTTCGGCAATCAGCCCCAGCATTTT.

The chain recombines TRBV4-1 with TRBJ2-3, with 7 bases identical to TRBD1. J was trimmed by 5 bases and V by 5 bases; bases with no gene match: 10. The CDR3 sequence is 15 residues long. The V gene's germline CDR1 is MGHRA and CDR2 YSYEKL. The CDR3 nucleotides are TGCGCCAGCAGCTCGGGAAGGGGGCGCTTAGATACGCAGTATTTT. Its translation: CASSSGRGRLDTQYF.

This chain uses TRBV9 with TRBJ1-3; 10 nucleotides agree with TRBD1. Germline CDR1 SGDLS, CDR2 YYNGEE. The CDR3 has 18 residues. Trimming took 0 bases from V and 3 from J; bases not matched to a gene: 9. CDR3 residues: CASSVDEGDRGFGNTIYF. CDR3 coding DNA: TGTGCCAGCAGCGTAGACGAGGGGGACAGGGGATTTGGAAACACCATATATTTT.

V usage is TRBV4-1 and J usage is TRBJ2-1; possible D gene TRBD2, 6 bases. With 2 bases removed from V and 8 bases from J, the gap between germline ends came to 16 bases. Germline V gene lookup returns CDR1 MGHRA and CDR2 YSYEKL. The CDR3 consists of 15 residues. Written as DNA, the CDR3 is TGCGCCAGCAGCCAAACGAGCCGGGGGATCGATGAGCAGTTCTTC. Translated: CASSQTSRGIDEQFF.

The V and J genes are TRBV6-1 and TRBJ2-5; the match to TRBD2 covers 9 bases. CDR1 and CDR2 from the germline V gene are MNHNS and SASEGT. V dropped 2 bases and J dropped 6; count of bases not matched to a gene: 10. The CDR3 spans 16 residues. The CDR3 loop is CASSEWGGGAVKTQYF. DNA for the CDR3: TGTGCCAGCAGTGAATGGGGCGGGGGGGCCGTGAAGACCCAGTACTTC.

The V gene is TRBV6-6, the J gene TRBJ1-1; 7 bases align to TRBD1. The ends lost 5 bases at V and 11 bases at J; junction bases unmatched: 17. The CDR3 totals 15 residues. In germline, CDR1 is MNHNY, CDR2 SVGAGI (reference sequence). In DNA, the CDR3 is TGTGCCAGCAGTCCAACAAACACCGATACAGGGGACGCTTTCTTT. Protein sequence: CASSPTNTDTGDAFF.

The chain recombines TRBV6-6 with TRBJ2-7, with a tentative D call TRBD2 (6 bases). CDR1 and CDR2 (germline): MNHNY, SVGAGI (reference sequence). This CDR3 comprises 14 residues. Trimming removed 7 bases at V and 6 bases at J, with 19 bases between. The CDR3 reads CASKPGLVMAEQYF. In nucleotides, the CDR3 is TGTGCCAGCAAGCCGGGACTGGTAATGGCCGAGCAGTACTTC.

CDR3 sequence reads: CASSPTRPTGGADTQYF. Here the CDR3 DNA reads TGTGCCAGCAGCCCCACCCGCCCGACAGGGGGCGCAGATACGCAGTATTTT. J is TRBJ2-3 and V is TRBV7-9, with TRBD1 matching over 10 bases. The V and J ends lost 5 bases and 4 bases, in that order; junction bases with no gene match: 12. This CDR3 region has 17 residues. Germline values: CDR1 SEHNR, CDR2 FQNEAQ (reference sequence).

The chain couples TRBV20-1 to TRBJ2-5; D gene ambiguous. Germline CDR1 DFQATT, CDR2 SNEGSKA (reference sequence). This CDR3 is built from 11 residues. V lost 4 bases to trimming and J lost 2 bases, with 5 bases between them. For the CDR3, the DNA is TGCAGTGCTACGACTCAAGAGACCCAGTACTTC. Translating it yields CSATTQETQYF.

This clone was detected once. The V and J genes are TRBV5-4 and TRBJ2-7; TRBD1 matches 8 bases. The CDR3 extends over 14 amino acids. Germline V gives CDR1 SGHNT, CDR2 YYREEE (reference sequence). V shed 5 bases, J shed 5 bases, and the junction held 9 bases outside the gene matches. CDR3 residues: CASRRPGQDNEQYF. The CDR3 nucleotides read TGTGCCAGCAGGCGCCCGGGACAGGACAACGAGCAGTACTTC.

V is TRBV4-1 and J is TRBJ1-5; D is ambiguous. Trimming cost V 0 bases and J 9 bases, with 15 bases left between them. Germline values: CDR1 MGHRA, CDR2 YSYEKL. CDR3 length: 15 residues. In DNA, the CDR3 is TGCGCCAGCAGCCAAGATCTCGCAGGCGCGGGGCCCCAGCATTTT. Protein product: CASSQDLAGAGPQHF.

This clone was counted a few times. This chain joins TRBV7-2 and TRBJ2-1; 8 bases fit TRBD1. Germline-derived CDR1 and CDR2 are SGHTA and FQGNSA. This CDR3 is 15 amino acids long. Trimming took 5 bases from V and 4 from J; bases not matched to a gene: 7. In DNA, the CDR3 is TGTGCCAGCAGCAACCACAGGGGGGTTTACAATGAGCAGTTCTTC. This translates into CASSNHRGVYNEQFF.

This clone showed up just a few times. The J gene is TRBJ1-4, the V gene TRBV25-1; D unresolved. CDR1 MGHDK and CDR2 SYGVNS come from the germline V gene. V lost 1 base, J lost 10 bases, and 4 bases lay in between. The CDR3 sequence is 11 residues long. Here the CDR3 DNA reads TGTGCCAGCAGTGAATCCGGAAAACTGTTTTTT. Residues: CASSESGKLFF.

The chain joins TRBV11-2 to TRBJ2-7; TRBD2 matches 8 bases. This CDR3 contains 16 residues. The J segment lost 2 bases and the V segment lost 2 bases, leaving 8 bases of the junction unmatched. Germline CDR1 reads SGHAT; CDR2 reads FQNNGV. CDR3 region: CASSLRSGGFPYEQYF. CDR3 bases: TGTGCCAGCAGCTTAAGGAGCGGGGGATTCCCCTACGAGCAGTACTTC.

This clone was seen only a few times. V usage is TRBV7-9 and J usage is TRBJ1-5; 9 bases agree with TRBD1. With 5 bases clipped from V and 8 bases from J, the junction kept 7 bases outside the gene matches. CDR3 length equals 14 residues. Per the germline V gene, CDR1 is SEHNR and CDR2 is FQNEAQ (reference sequence). CDR3 amino acids: CASSQGQGTKPQHF. CDR3 coding DNA: TGTGCCAGCAGCCAGGGACAGGGAACTAAGCCCCAGCATTTT.

This clone has only one observation. The rearrangement uses TRBV5-1 and TRBJ1-6; TRBD1 matches 7 bases. Per the germline V gene, CDR1 is SGHRS and CDR2 is YFSETQ. The CDR3 spans 14 residues. J lost 9 bases, V lost 4 bases, and 7 bases had no gene match. In DNA, the CDR3 is TGCGCCAGCAGCCCAACAGGGGCTGGTTCACCCCTCCACTTT. It specifies CASSPTGAGSPLHF.

The chain recombines TRBV30 with TRBJ2-2; D remains ambiguous. CDR1 and CDR2 (germline): GTSNPN, SVGIG (reference sequence). The CDR3 is 13 amino acids. The chain's CDR3 is CAHRPFTAGELFF. CDR3 bases: TGTGCTCACCGCCCCTTCACAGCCGGGGAGCTGTTTTTT.

V usage is TRBV7-6 and J usage is TRBJ2-5, with 8 bases identical to TRBD1. The V and J ends lost 4 bases and 4 bases, in that order; junction bases with no gene match: 2. The CDR3 is made up of 13 amino acids. CDR1 is SGHVS, CDR2 FNYEAQ, per germline. CDR3 in amino acids: CASSWTGRETQYF. CDR3 sequence (DNA): TGTGCCAGCAGCTGGACAGGGAGAGAGACCCAGTACTTC. Supplemented by reference TRBV7-6 and TRBJ2-5, the full variable domain reads GAGVSQSPRYKVTKRGQDVALRCDPISGHVSLYWYRQALGQGPEFLTYFNYEAQQDKSGLPNDRFSAERPEGSISTLTIQRTEQRDSAMYRCASSWTGRETQYFGPGTRLLVL.

The rearrangement joins TRBV19 to TRBJ2-5, with 9 nucleotides matching TRBD2. The CDR3 is 17 residues long. Unmatched junction bases numbered 14, after V lost 5 bases and J lost 4 bases. CDR1 and CDR2 from the germline V gene are LNHDA and SQIVND (reference sequence). Written as DNA, the CDR3 is TGTGCCAGTAGTCTACTACCCGGCGGGGGGGCGAGAGAGACCCAGTACTTC. Protein: CASSLLPGGGARETQYF.

The chain combines TRBV11-2 with TRBJ2-7; D possibly corresponds to TRBD1 (6 bases). This CDR3 spans 13 amino acids. Trimming took off 5 bases at V and 0 bases at J, with 8 bases between the two ends. The V gene's germline CDR1 is SGHAT and CDR2 FQNNGV. For the CDR3, the DNA is TGTGCCAGCAGCAAACAGGGCTCCTACGAGCAGTACTTC. Translated: CASSKQGSYEQYF.

The V call is TRBV7-2, the J call TRBJ2-7; 12 bases line up with TRBD2. Looked up from germline, CDR1 is SGHTA and CDR2 is FQGNSA. V was pared by 5 bases and J by 6 bases, with 8 bases of the junction left unmatched. The CDR3 loop spans 15 amino acids. Here the CDR3 reads CASSVTSGGTSEQYF. CDR3 sequence (DNA): TGTGCCAGCAGCGTCACTAGCGGGGGGACATCCGAGCAGTACTTC.

CDR3: CASSLGEEATGELFF. Here the CDR3 DNA reads TGTGCCAGCAGCTTAGGAGAGGAGGCCACCGGGGAGCTGTTTTTT. This rearrangement joins TRBV7-6 to TRBJ2-2, with D possibly matching TRBD2 (5 bases). V lost 1 base to trimming and J lost 4 bases, with 10 bases between them. The germline V gene encodes CDR1 SGHVS and CDR2 FNYEAQ. The CDR3 has 15 residues.

The V call is TRBV19, the J call TRBJ2-7, with D tentatively TRBD1 (5 bases). Germline values: CDR1 LNHDA, CDR2 SQIVND (reference sequence). CDR3 length equals 16 residues. V was clipped by 5 bases and J by 4 bases, with 21 bases between them. CDR3 amino acids: CASSVGRPGFLYEQYF. CDR3 nucleotides: TGTGCCAGTAGTGTCGGGCGTCCAGGGTTCCTTTACGAGCAGTACTTC.

Only a few counts were recorded for this clone. This CDR3 is CASSHRQGAGVTGELFF. The CDR3 DNA reads TGTGCCAGCAGCCATCGGCAGGGGGCTGGAGTTACCGGGGAGCTGTTTTTT. The rearrangement uses TRBV16 and TRBJ2-2, with 8 bases that match TRBD1. This CDR3 has 17 residues. Germline-derived CDR1 and CDR2 are KGHSY and FQNENV. Trimming cost V 3 bases and J 5 bases; bases outside gene matches: 11.

The table lists this clone with a few counts. The rearrangement joins TRBV7-6 to TRBJ1-2; D not resolved. The V gene lost 2 bases and the J gene lost 7 bases, with 14 bases spanning the gap. The CDR3 spans 14 residues. CDR1 and CDR2 (germline): SGHVS, FNYEAQ. DNA of the CDR3: TGTGCCAGCAGCTTACCGGGAGGGCGGGTTGGCTACACCTTC. Its protein is CASSLPGGRVGYTF.

The V call is TRBV9, the J call TRBJ2-3; 7 bases are a match to TRBD1. The germline V gene encodes CDR1 SGDLS and CDR2 YYNGEE. The V segment lost 3 bases and the J segment 4 bases; nucleotides outside the gene matches: 5. CDR3 length equals 14 residues. CDR3 in DNA: TGTGCCAGCAGCGAAACGCAGGGGGCAGATACGCAGTATTTT. The encoded protein is CASSETQGADTQYF.

This clone ranks as medium-sized. The rearrangement joins TRBV6-6 to TRBJ1-5; D may be TRBD1 (6 bases). The CDR3 runs to 12 residues. Germline CDR1 MNHNY, CDR2 SVGAGI (reference sequence). Trimming left V 11 bases short and J 6 bases short, with 14 bases between. DNA of the CDR3: TGTGCCGCAGGGGTGCAGGGTCAGCCCCAGCATTTT. It translates to CAAGVQGQPQHF.

J is TRBJ1-1 and V is TRBV12-5, with D tentatively TRBD1 (5 bases). V was trimmed by 0 bases and J by 5 bases, leaving 13 bases between them. This CDR3 comprises 15 residues. From germline, CDR1 is LGHNT and CDR2 FRNRAP. The CDR3 DNA reads as TGTGCTAGTGGTTTGGTACTGGGGAGGGGTACTGAAGCTTTCTTT. Translated, it gives CASGLVLGRGTEAFF.

The gene calls are TRBV9 and TRBJ2-7; 7 positions match TRBD1. The CDR3 is 15 amino acids. Germline lookup yields CDR1 SGDLS and CDR2 YYNGEE. The trim removed 4 bases at V and 4 bases at J, leaving 11 bases unmatched. The CDR3 protein is CASSSTGSARYEQYF. The DNA for the CDR3 is TGTGCCAGCAGCTCGACAGGGTCGGCACGATACGAGCAGTACTTC.

The chain joins TRBV9 to TRBJ1-1; unclear D gene. This CDR3 comprises 16 residues. From germline, CDR1 is SGDLS and CDR2 YYNGEE. V was cut by 0 bases and J by 0 bases, with 12 bases left in between. In DNA, the CDR3 is TGTGCCAGCAGCGTAGGGTCCACCAGTATGAACACTGAAGCTTTCTTT. Translating it yields CASSVGSTSMNTEAFF.